Below, 20 T cell receptor beta chains from the same sample are listed, as sequenced in a study of OX40 agonist ivuxolimab in advanced cancers. Preparation of the library involved the immunoSEQ multiplex PCR assay. Not all clones reach the TCRdb copy of this immuneACCESS table, which keeps in-frame sequences only. Checked studies attribute under half of the gap to unresolved V genes and leave the rest unexplained. The sample table shows tens of thousands of clones, and about 93% are seen once. The ten top clones hold 24% of the sample. This specimen was CD4+ or CD8+ T cells sorted from blood, taken in a trial of the OX40 agonist ivuxolimab. The receptors come from an adult with an advanced solid tumor such as melanoma, head and neck, liver or kidney cancer.

The rearrangement joins TRBV28 to TRBJ2-3; perhaps TRBD2 as D (6 bases). In germline, CDR1 is MDHEN, CDR2 SYDVKM. V lost 3 bases and J lost 3, with 10 bases in between. The CDR3 totals 14 residues. The CDR3 region has the DNA TGTGCCAGCAGTTTGGGTAGCGGAACAGATACGCAGTATTTT. Its translation is CASSLGSGTDTQYF.

The rearrangement links TRBV27 to TRBJ2-1; 7 bases fit TRBD1. Germline values: CDR1 MNHEY, CDR2 SMNVEV (reference sequence). The CDR3 consists of 14 residues. After removal of 4 bases from V and 1 base from J, the junction contained 1 base not matched to a gene. The CDR3 reads CASSWTGSYNEQFF. CDR3 DNA: TGTGCCAGCAGTTGGACAGGATCCTACAATGAGCAGTTCTTC.

The chain joins TRBV6-5 to TRBJ2-2, with TRBD1 matching over 8 bases. Germline CDR1 and CDR2: MNHEY and SVGAGI. With V trimmed by 5 bases and J by 7 bases, 6 bases remained unmatched. There are 14 residues in the CDR3. The CDR3 is CASSATGVIGELFF. The CDR3, as DNA: TGTGCCAGCAGTGCGACAGGGGTAATCGGGGAGCTGTTTTTT.

The genes are TRBV9 and TRBJ2-1, with TRBD2 as a possible D gene (6 bases). Germline values: CDR1 SGDLS, CDR2 YYNGEE. This CDR3 region has 15 residues. Trimming pared 0 bases from V and 8 bases from J, leaving 15 bases between. CDR3 sequence: CASSVGGGPLHEQFF. The CDR3 DNA reads TGTGCCAGCAGCGTAGGCGGAGGGCCTCTTCATGAGCAGTTCTTC.

The V gene is TRBV28, the J gene TRBJ1-2; possible D gene TRBD1, 6 bases. The ends were cut back, 3 bases at V and 5 bases at J, with 13 bases in the middle. The germline CDR1 and CDR2 sequences are MDHEN and SYDVKM. The CDR3 length is 14 residues. The CDR3 nucleotides are TGTGCCAGCAGTTTCGCGGGGGCAAGTTATGGCTACACCTTC. It specifies CASSFAGASYGYTF.

Written as DNA, the CDR3 is TGTGCCAGTAGTACGACAGGGTCCTACGAGCAGTACTTC. Its protein is CASSTTGSYEQYF. The V gene is TRBV19, the J gene TRBJ2-7; TRBD1 matches 7 bases. The V segment lost 4 bases and the J segment 1 base; nucleotides outside the gene matches: 1. The CDR3 sequence is 13 residues long. From germline, CDR1 is LNHDA and CDR2 SQIVND (reference sequence).

The J gene is TRBJ2-3, the V gene TRBV9; D is unclear. V was pared by 0 bases and J by 6 bases, with 2 bases between. The germline V gene encodes CDR1 SGDLS and CDR2 YYNGEE. The CDR3 contains 11 residues. CDR3 sequence: CASSVGDTQYF. CDR3 nucleotides: TGTGCCAGCAGCGTAGGGGATACGCAGTATTTT.

The chain is built from TRBV7-6 and TRBJ2-1, with a weak D call TRBD1 (6 bases). CDR3 length: 15 residues. In germline, CDR1 is SGHVS, CDR2 FNYEAQ. Trimming shortened V by 4 bases and J by 5 bases, and 15 bases separated the two germline ends. CDR3 coding DNA: TGTGCCAGCAGCTCTCCTCAGGGGTGGGACAATGAGCAGTTCTTC. Translation gives CASSSPQGWDNEQFF.

Regarding this clone: The junction and the germline gene differ at one end; a read error may be behind it. In the same sample, other DNA sequences code for this CDR3. V is TRBV6-5 and J is TRBJ1-2; 8 bases are a match to TRBD1. The CDR3 runs 12 residues. CDR1 and CDR2 (germline): MNHEY, SVGAGI. The CDR3 loop reads CASSGTGHGYTF. The CDR3, as DNA: TGCGCCAGCAGCGGGACAGGTCATGGCTACACCTTC.

The chain is built from TRBV10-1 and TRBJ2-7; no clear D. The CDR3 is 14 residues long. Trimming left V 3 bases short and J 1 base short, with 10 bases between. CDR1 is WNHNN and CDR2 is SYGVQD in the germline V gene (reference sequence). The CDR3: CASSDSGRSYEQYF. The CDR3 DNA sequence: TGCGCCAGCAGTGATAGTGGAAGGTCCTACGAGCAGTACTTC.

Concerning this clone: The sample has other DNA sequences that encode this CDR3 too. The chain couples TRBV6-6 to TRBJ2-5; D not resolved. This CDR3 is built from 11 residues. CDR1 is MNHNY, CDR2 SVGAGI, per germline (reference sequence). V lost 2 bases and J lost 5, with 3 bases in between. The chain's CDR3 is CASSYGETQYF. In DNA, the CDR3 is TGTGCCAGCAGTTACGGCGAGACCCAGTACTTC.

This clone occurred a few times. The chain employs TRBV18 and TRBJ2-7; D possibly corresponds to TRBD1 (6 bases). The V end lost 1 base, the J end lost 4 bases, and 26 bases lay between the germline ends. CDR3 length: 19 residues. The germline CDR1 and CDR2 sequences are KGHSH and LQKENI. The DNA of the CDR3 is TGTGCCAGCTCACCACTTGTTCCGGACAGCCGCCATATAGGGTACGAGCAGTACTTC. The encoded protein is CASSPLVPDSRHIGYEQYF.

The gene calls are TRBV5-1 and TRBJ2-1; possible D gene TRBD1, 5 bases. Per germline, CDR1 SGHRS and CDR2 YFSETQ. This CDR3 comprises 14 residues. The ends were cut back, 4 bases at V and 6 bases at J, with 14 bases in the middle. CDR3 amino acids: CASSAYPGFNEQFF. The CDR3 coding sequence is TGCGCCAGCAGCGCGTACCCAGGGTTCAATGAGCAGTTCTTC.

The rearrangement links TRBV29-1 to TRBJ2-1, with 8 bases that match TRBD1. Trimming took 7 bases from V and 7 from J; bases not matched to a gene: 9. The CDR3 totals 13 residues. Per germline, CDR1 SQVTM and CDR2 ANQGSEA. CDR3 region: CSAWTGNSNEQFF. DNA for the CDR3: TGCAGCGCCTGGACAGGGAACTCGAATGAGCAGTTCTTC.

The chain couples TRBV28 to TRBJ2-1; 10 bases map to TRBD2. The ends lost 4 bases at V and 4 bases at J; junction bases unmatched: 7. The CDR3 is 16 amino acids. Germline V gene data show CDR1 as MDHEN and CDR2 as SYDVKM. CDR3 bases: TGTGCCAGCAGTTATTCAACTAGCGGGATTTACAATGAGCAGTTCTTC. It codes for CASSYSTSGIYNEQFF.

This clone turned up a few times. The chain recombines TRBV29-1 with TRBJ1-2; D is undetermined. The V gene lost 8 bases and the J gene lost 4 bases, with 14 bases spanning the gap. Looked up from germline, CDR1 is SQVTM and CDR2 is ANQGSEA. The length of the CDR3 is 12 residues. The CDR3 loop reads CSFRTQAYGYTF. CDR3 coding DNA: TGCAGCTTCAGAACCCAGGCCTATGGCTACACCTTC.

V and J are TRBV28 and TRBJ2-2, with 10 bases matching TRBD1. CDR1 is MDHEN, CDR2 SYDVKM, per germline. Unmatched junction bases numbered 8, after V lost 5 bases and J lost 5 bases. CDR3 size: 16 residues. The CDR3 DNA is TGTGCCAGCAGTCGACCCGGGACAGGGGATACCGGGGAGCTGTTTTTT. This codes for CASSRPGTGDTGELFF.

The chain is built from TRBV23-1 and TRBJ1-5; TRBD1 aligns across 9 bases. TRBV23-1 is identified as an open reading frame with a role that is uncertain. This CDR3 is built from 18 residues. Trimming cost V 0 bases and J 4 bases; bases outside gene matches: 10. The CDR3, as DNA: TGCGCCAGCAGTCAATCGATCCCAGACAGGGGGGGTAATCAGCCCCAGCATTTT. Translating it yields CASSQSIPDRGGNQPQHF.

The count of this clone is one. In nucleotides, the CDR3 is TGTGCCAGCAGTCAGACAGGTGGAGAGACCCAGTACTTC. Protein product: CASSQTGGETQYF. The J gene is TRBJ2-5, the V gene TRBV6-5; TRBD1 might be the D (6 bases). The CDR3 contains 13 residues. Deletions cut 5 bases from V and 4 bases from J, with 11 bases between. In germline, CDR1 is MNHEY, CDR2 SVGAGI.

The V gene is TRBV29-1, the J gene TRBJ2-2; the match to TRBD2 covers 8 bases. The CDR3 sequence is 13 residues long. The J segment lost 0 bases and the V segment lost 6 bases, leaving 0 bases of the junction unmatched. CDR1 is SQVTM, CDR2 ANQGSEA, per germline. The CDR3, as DNA: TGCAGCGTACTAGCGGCGAACACCGGGGAGCTGTTTTTT. Translated: CSVLAANTGELFF.